This T cell receptor beta chain was captured by sequencing in a study of identical twins. Notes on this clonotype: Its antigen is still unknown.

Trimming cost V 6 bases and J 6 bases, with 19 bases left between them. Looked up from germline, CDR1 is SQVTM and CDR2 is ANQGSEA. This CDR3 is 14 amino acids long. Using its own MiXCR run on the 5' RACE reads, TCRdb lists one record per CDR3 protein. This sample yields about 200,000 distinct CDR3 sequences, of which about 16% are seen a single time; around 40% belongs to the top ten. Regarding the study as a whole: Not following the same donors, the study drew its conclusions from cross-sectional statistical analysis.

A further study also used this sample, focusing on T cells expressing NK-cell markers. That source reports: Investigators obtained TCR beta repertoires from sorted CD3+CD56+NKG2C+, CD3+CD56+NKG2C- and CD3+CD56-NKG2C+ T cells. Of eight sequenced donors, seven were HCMV-seropositive and one HCMV-seronegative. Researchers report these clonotypes also headed the CD3+CD56-NKG2C+ fraction in a few donors.

The TCR originated in a woman aged 18-30 years in good health. The sample taken for sequencing was CD8+ T cells sorted from blood. The chain combines TRBV29-1 with TRBJ2-3; D unclear. CDR3: CSVAYLSHKDTQYF. CDR3 nucleotides: TGCAGCGTCGCCTATTTGTCCCACAAGGATACGCAGTATTTT.